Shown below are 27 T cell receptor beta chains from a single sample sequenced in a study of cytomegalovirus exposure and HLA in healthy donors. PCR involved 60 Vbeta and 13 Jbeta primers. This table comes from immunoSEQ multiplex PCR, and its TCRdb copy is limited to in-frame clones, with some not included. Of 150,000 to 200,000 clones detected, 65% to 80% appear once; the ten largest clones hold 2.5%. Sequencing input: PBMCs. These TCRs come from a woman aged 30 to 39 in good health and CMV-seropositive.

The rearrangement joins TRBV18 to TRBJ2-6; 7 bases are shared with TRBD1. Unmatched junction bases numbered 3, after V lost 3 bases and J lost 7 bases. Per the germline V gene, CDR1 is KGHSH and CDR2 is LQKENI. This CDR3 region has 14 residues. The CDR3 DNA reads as TGTGCCAGCTCACCGGGACAGCCCGCCAACGTCCTGACTTTC. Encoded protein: CASSPGQPANVLTF.

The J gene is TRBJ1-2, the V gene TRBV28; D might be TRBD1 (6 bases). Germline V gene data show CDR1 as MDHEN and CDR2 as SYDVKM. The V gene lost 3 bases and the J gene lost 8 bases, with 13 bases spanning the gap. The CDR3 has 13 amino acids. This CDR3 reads CASSLVGGRGYTF. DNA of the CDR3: TGTGCCAGCAGTTTGGTCGGGGGGCGAGGCTACACCTTC.

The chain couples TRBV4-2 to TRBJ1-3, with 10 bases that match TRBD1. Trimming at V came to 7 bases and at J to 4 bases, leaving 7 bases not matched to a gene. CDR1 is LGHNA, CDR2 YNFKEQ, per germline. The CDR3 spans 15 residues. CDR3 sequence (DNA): TGTGCCAGCACCACCGACAGGGGGCTCGGAAACACCATATATTTT. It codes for CASTTDRGLGNTIYF.

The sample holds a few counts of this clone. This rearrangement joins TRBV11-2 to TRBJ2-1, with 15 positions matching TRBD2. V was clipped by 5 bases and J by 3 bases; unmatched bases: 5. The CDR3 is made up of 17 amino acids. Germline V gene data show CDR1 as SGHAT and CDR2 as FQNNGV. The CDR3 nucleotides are TGTGCCAGCAGCCCTGGACTAGCGGGGGGGCTCTACAATGAGCAGTTCTTC. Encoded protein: CASSPGLAGGLYNEQFF.

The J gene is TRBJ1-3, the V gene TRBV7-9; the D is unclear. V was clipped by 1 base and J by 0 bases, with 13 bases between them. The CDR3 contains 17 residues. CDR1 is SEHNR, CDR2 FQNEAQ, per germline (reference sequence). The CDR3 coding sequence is TGTGCCAGCAGCTTAGGACGGCTCAGCGTCTCTGGAAACACCATATATTTT. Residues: CASSLGRLSVSGNTIYF.

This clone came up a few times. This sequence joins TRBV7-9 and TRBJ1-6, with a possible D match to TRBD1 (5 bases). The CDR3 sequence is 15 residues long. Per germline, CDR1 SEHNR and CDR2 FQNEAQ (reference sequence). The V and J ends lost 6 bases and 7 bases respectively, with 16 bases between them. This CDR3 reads CASRRGGQFNSPLHF. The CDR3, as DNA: TGTGCCAGCAGGAGGGGAGGGCAATTCAATTCACCCCTCCACTTT. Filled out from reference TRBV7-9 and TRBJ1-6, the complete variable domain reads DTGVSQNPRHKITKRGQNVTFRCDPISEHNRLYWYRQTLGQGPEFLTYFQNEAQLEKSRLLSDRFSAERPKGSFSTLEIQRTEQGDSAMYLCASRRGGQFNSPLHFGNGTRLTVT.

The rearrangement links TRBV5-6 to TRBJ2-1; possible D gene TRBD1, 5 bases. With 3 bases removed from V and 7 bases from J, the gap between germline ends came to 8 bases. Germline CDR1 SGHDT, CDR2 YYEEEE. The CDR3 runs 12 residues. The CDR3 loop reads CASSSTGNEQFF. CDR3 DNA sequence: TGTGCCAGCAGCTCCACAGGAAATGAGCAGTTCTTC.

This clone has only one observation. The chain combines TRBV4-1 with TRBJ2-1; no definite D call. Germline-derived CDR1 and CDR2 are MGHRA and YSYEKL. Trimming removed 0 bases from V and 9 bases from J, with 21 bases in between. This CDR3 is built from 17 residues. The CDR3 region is CASSQDSRPTSPSEQFF. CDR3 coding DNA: TGCGCCAGCAGCCAAGATAGCCGTCCTACCTCCCCTAGTGAGCAGTTCTTC.

The CDR3 coding sequence is TGTGCCACCCACCGGGGGAACTATGGCTACACCTTC. This translates into CATHRGNYGYTF. The rearrangement joins TRBV6-4 to TRBJ1-2; D may be TRBD1 (5 bases). CDR1 is MRHNA, CDR2 SNTAGT, per germline. There are 12 residues in the CDR3. The V and J ends lost 10 bases and 2 bases respectively, with 11 bases between them.

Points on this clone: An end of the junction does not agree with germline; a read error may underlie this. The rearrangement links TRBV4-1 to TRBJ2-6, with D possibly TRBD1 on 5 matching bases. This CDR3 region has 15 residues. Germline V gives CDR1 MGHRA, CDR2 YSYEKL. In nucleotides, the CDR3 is TGCGCCAGCAGCCAAGTCAGCTCTGGGGCCAACGGCCTGACTTTC. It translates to CASSQVSSGANGLTF.

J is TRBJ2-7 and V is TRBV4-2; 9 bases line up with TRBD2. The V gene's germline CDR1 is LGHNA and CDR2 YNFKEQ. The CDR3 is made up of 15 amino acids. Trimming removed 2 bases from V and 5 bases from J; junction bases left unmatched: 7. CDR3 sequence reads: CASSQIAGGPDEQYF. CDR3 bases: TGTGCCAGCAGCCAAATTGCGGGGGGGCCCGACGAGCAGTACTTC.

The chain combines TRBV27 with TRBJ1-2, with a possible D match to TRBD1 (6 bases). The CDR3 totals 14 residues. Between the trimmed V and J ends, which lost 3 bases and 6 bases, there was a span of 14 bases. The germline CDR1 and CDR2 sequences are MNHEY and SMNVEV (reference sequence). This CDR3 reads CASSFRAGVDGYTF. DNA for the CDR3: TGTGCCAGCAGTTTCCGGGCAGGGGTGGATGGCTACACCTTC.

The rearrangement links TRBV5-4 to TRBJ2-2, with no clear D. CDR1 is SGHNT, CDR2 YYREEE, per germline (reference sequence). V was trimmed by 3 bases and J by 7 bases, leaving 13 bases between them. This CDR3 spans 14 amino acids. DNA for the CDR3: TGTGCCAGCAGCTCAGACCACTATATCGGGGAGCTGTTTTTT. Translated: CASSSDHYIGELFF. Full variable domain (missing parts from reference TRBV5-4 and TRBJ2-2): ETGVTQSPTHLIKTRGQQVTLRCSSQSGHNTVSWYQQALGQGPQFIFQYYREEENGRGNFPPRFSGLQFPNYSSELNVNALELDDSALYLCASSSDHYIGELFFGEGSRLTVL.

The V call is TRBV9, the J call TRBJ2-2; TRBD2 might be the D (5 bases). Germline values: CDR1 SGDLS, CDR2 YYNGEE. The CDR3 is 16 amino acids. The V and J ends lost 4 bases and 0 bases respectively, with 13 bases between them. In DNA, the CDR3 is TGTGCCAGCAGCCCCCGGTCCGGGACGAACACCGGGGAGCTGTTTTTT. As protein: CASSPRSGTNTGELFF.

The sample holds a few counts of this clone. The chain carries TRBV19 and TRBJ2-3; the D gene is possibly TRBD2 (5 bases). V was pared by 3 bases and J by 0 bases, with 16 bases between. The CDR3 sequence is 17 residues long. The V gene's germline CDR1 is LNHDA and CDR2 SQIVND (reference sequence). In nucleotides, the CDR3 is TGTGCCAGTAGTATCAGAAGTGGCCGGACTAGCACAGATACGCAGTATTTT. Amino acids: CASSIRSGRTSTDTQYF.

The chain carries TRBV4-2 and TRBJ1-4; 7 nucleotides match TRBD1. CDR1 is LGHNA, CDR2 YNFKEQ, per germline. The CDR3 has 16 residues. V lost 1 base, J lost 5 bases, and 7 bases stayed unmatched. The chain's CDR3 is CASSQVRGQGNEKLFF. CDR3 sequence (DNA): TGTGCCAGCAGCCAAGTAAGGGGGCAGGGGAATGAAAAACTGTTTTTT.

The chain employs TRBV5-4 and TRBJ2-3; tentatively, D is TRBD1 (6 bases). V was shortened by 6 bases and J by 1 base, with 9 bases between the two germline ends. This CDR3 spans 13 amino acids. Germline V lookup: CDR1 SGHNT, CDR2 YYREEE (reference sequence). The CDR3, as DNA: TGTGCCAGCACCTACAGGGGCACAGATACGCAGTATTTT. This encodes CASTYRGTDTQYF.

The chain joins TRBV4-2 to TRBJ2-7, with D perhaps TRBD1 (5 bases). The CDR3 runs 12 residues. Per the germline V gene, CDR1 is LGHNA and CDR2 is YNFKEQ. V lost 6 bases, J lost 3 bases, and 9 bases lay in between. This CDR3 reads CASRRQFYEQYF. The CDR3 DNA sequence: TGTGCCAGCAGGCGACAGTTCTACGAGCAGTACTTC.

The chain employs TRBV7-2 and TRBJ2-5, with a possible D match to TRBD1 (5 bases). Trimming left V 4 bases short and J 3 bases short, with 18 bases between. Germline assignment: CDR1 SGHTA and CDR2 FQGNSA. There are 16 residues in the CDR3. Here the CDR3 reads CASSWQGSRTEETQYF. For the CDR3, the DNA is TGTGCCAGCAGCTGGCAGGGTAGTCGGACGGAAGAGACCCAGTACTTC.

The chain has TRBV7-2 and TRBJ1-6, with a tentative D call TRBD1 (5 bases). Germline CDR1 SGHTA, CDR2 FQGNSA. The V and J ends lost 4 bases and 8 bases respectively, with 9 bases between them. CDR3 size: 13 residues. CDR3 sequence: CASSSDSYSPLHF. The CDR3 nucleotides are TGTGCCAGCAGCTCTGACAGCTATTCACCCCTCCACTTT.

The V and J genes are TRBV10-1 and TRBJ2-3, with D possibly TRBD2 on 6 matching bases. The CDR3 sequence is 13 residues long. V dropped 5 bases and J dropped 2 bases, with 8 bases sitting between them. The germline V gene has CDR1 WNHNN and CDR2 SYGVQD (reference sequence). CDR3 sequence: CASSRDFTDTQYF. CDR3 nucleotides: TGCGCCAGCAGTCGGGACTTCACAGATACGCAGTATTTT.

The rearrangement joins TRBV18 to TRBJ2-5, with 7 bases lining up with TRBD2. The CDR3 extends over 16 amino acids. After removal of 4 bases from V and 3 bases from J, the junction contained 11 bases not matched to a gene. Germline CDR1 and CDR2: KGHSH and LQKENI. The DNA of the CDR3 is TGTGCCAGCTCACTCACGCCTACTGGGGGGGAAGAGACCCAGTACTTC. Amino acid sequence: CASSLTPTGGEETQYF.

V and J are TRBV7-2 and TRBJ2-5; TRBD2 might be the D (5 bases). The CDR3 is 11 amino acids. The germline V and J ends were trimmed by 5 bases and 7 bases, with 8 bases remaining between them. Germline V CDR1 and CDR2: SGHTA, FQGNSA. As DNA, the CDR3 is TGTGCCAGCAGCGTCGGAGGGACCCAGTACTTC. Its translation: CASSVGGTQYF.

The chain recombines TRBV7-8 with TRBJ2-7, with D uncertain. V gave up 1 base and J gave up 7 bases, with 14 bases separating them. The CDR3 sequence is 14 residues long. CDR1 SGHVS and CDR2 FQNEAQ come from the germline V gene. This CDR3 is CASSLVDYLKEQYF. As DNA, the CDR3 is TGTGCCAGCAGCTTAGTCGATTACTTAAAGGAGCAGTACTTC.

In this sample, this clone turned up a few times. Here the CDR3 DNA reads TGTGCCAGCAGGTCGACAGGGGGTAGGTCTGGGGCCAACGTCCTGACTTTC. Protein product: CASRSTGGRSGANVLTF. The chain combines TRBV2 with TRBJ2-6; 9 positions agree with TRBD1. The V gene's germline CDR1 is SNHLY and CDR2 FYNNEI. Unmatched junction bases numbered 7, after V lost 6 bases and J lost 1 base. The CDR3 has 17 amino acids.

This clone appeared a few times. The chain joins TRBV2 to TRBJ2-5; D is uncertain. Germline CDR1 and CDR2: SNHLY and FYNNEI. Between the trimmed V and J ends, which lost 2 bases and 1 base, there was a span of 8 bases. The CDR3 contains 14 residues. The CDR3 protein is CASSEITVQETQYF. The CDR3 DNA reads TGTGCCAGCAGTGAAATAACAGTCCAAGAGACCCAGTACTTC.

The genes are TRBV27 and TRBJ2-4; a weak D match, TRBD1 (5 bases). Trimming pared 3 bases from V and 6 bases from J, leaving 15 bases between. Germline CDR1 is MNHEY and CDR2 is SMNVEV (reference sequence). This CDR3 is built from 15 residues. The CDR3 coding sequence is TGTGCCAGCAGTTTTTGCAGGGCCTCACGAAACATTCAGTACTTC. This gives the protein CASSFCRASRNIQYF.